This entry lists 17 T cell receptor beta chains sequenced from one sample in a study of response to subunit inactivated influenza vaccine. TCRdb itself ran the RT-PCR reads through MiXCR, one entry per CDR3 protein. The sample holds 500,000 to 600,000 distinct CDR3 sequences, 10% to 15% seen once. Sequenced here: PBMCs from blood, sampled 40 to 50 days after vaccination. These receptors were taken from a man aged 45-65 years who received an inactivated influenza vaccine.

This clonotype showed up just a few times. J is TRBJ2-7 and V is TRBV4-1, with D possibly matching TRBD2 (6 bases). Deletions cut 4 bases from V and 4 bases from J, with 14 bases between. From germline, CDR1 is MGHRA and CDR2 YSYEKL. The CDR3 sequence is 14 residues long. In nucleotides, the CDR3 is TGCGCCAGCAGCCCCCCCGGGACTTATTACGAGCAGTACTTC. Translated, it gives CASSPPGTYYEQYF.

The chain links TRBV28 to TRBJ2-5; weak D call: TRBD1 (7 bases). The CDR3 is made up of 14 amino acids. CDR1 is MDHEN, CDR2 SYDVKM, per germline. V was clipped by 4 bases and J by 5 bases, with 14 bases between them. The CDR3 region is CASSSLTGRETQYF. The CDR3, as DNA: TGTGCCAGCAGTTCCCTGACAGGGAGGGAGACCCAGTACTTC.

Only a few counts were recorded for this clonotype. The genes are TRBV20-1 and TRBJ1-3; 11 nucleotides agree with TRBD1. This CDR3 contains 17 residues. Per the germline V gene, CDR1 is DFQATT and CDR2 is SNEGSKA (reference sequence). V lost 1 base and J lost 0; bases outside the gene matches: 5. The CDR3 here is CSARGTGGPVSGNTIYF. Here the CDR3 DNA reads TGCAGTGCTAGAGGGACAGGGGGCCCAGTCTCTGGAAACACCATATATTTT.

CDR3 in amino acids: CASSRQGFGYTF. The CDR3 DNA is TGTGCCAGCAGCAGACAGGGGTTTGGCTACACCTTC. This chain uses TRBV12-3 or TRBV12-4 with TRBJ1-2; 8 nucleotides match TRBD1. With 6 bases clipped from V and 7 bases from J, the junction kept 4 bases outside the gene matches. The CDR3 loop spans 12 amino acids.

The chain recombines TRBV14 with TRBJ2-3, with a weak D call TRBD2 (5 bases). Germline V gives CDR1 SGHDN, CDR2 FVKESK. The ends were cut back, 2 bases at V and 6 bases at J, with 15 bases in the middle. The CDR3 length is 15 residues. In DNA, the CDR3 is TGTGCCAGCAGCCAACGGGTCGGGATTACCGATACGCAGTATTTT. Its protein is CASSQRVGITDTQYF.

This clonotype was seen ten or more times. The genes are TRBV28 and TRBJ2-1; D call uncertain. The CDR3 is 17 amino acids. Trimming took 2 bases from V and 1 from J, leaving 15 bases between them. Per the germline V gene, CDR1 is MDHEN and CDR2 is SYDVKM. In DNA form, the CDR3 reads TGTGCCAGCAGTTTACCCCCCTGGCGCCAATCCTACAATGAGCAGTTCTTC. Translated: CASSLPPWRQSYNEQFF.

This chain joins TRBV12-3 or TRBV12-4 and TRBJ2-1; TRBD1 is a possible D gene (5 bases). This CDR3 is built from 13 residues. With 7 bases removed from V and 3 bases from J, the gap between germline ends came to 10 bases. This chain's CDR3 is CASNRGNYNEQFF. As DNA, the CDR3 is TGTGCCAGCAATAGGGGCAACTACAATGAGCAGTTCTTC.

This clonotype was counted between two and nine times. CDR3 sequence reads: CASRPRSGTSDYTGELFF. DNA of the CDR3: TGTGCCAGCAGGCCCAGATCCGGGACTAGCGACTACACCGGGGAGCTGTTTTTT. V gene TRBV28 combines with J gene TRBJ2-2, with 10 bases matching TRBD2. Germline V gene lookup returns CDR1 MDHEN and CDR2 SYDVKM. V shed 6 bases, J shed 3 bases, and the junction held 13 bases outside the gene matches. The CDR3 contains 18 residues.

There are a few counts of this clonotype. V and J are TRBV6-5 and TRBJ1-5, with D tentatively TRBD1 (5 bases). Trimming pared 1 base from V and 2 bases from J, leaving 9 bases between. Germline CDR1 reads MNHEY; CDR2 reads SVGAGI. The CDR3 loop spans 15 amino acids. CDR3 region: CASSYWGPGNQPQHF. CDR3 nucleotide sequence: TGTGCCAGCAGTTACTGGGGACCGGGCAATCAGCCCCAGCATTTT.

This chain uses TRBV5-1 with TRBJ1-5, with D possibly being TRBD1 (6 bases). The CDR3 consists of 15 residues. Germline CDR1 and CDR2: SGHRS and YFSETQ. Trimming removed 0 bases from V and 4 bases from J, with 11 bases in between. DNA for the CDR3: TGCGCCAGCAGCTTGGCCCCTGGACAGAATCAGCCCCAGCATTTT. This sequence encodes CASSLAPGQNQPQHF.

The chain employs TRBV20-1 and TRBJ2-3; 11 nucleotides agree with TRBD1. CDR1 and CDR2 (germline): DFQATT, SNEGSKA (reference sequence). CDR3 length: 15 residues. Trimming at V came to 5 bases and at J to 1 base, leaving 5 bases not matched to a gene. The CDR3 here is CSASGQGAGTDTQYF. CDR3 bases: TGCAGTGCTTCTGGACAGGGGGCCGGCACAGATACGCAGTATTTT.

This clonotype was recorded many times. V usage is TRBV9 and J usage is TRBJ1-1; D uncertain. The length of the CDR3 is 13 residues. Trimming cost V 1 base and J 4 bases, with 8 bases left between them. Looked up from germline, CDR1 is SGDLS and CDR2 is YYNGEE. Here the CDR3 reads CASSVQDFTEAFF. CDR3 nucleotide sequence: TGTGCCAGCAGCGTACAGGATTTCACTGAAGCTTTCTTT.

The count of this clonotype is one. The chain is built from TRBV5-1 and TRBJ2-3; D gene ambiguous. In germline, CDR1 is SGHRS, CDR2 YFSETQ. The CDR3 runs to 13 residues. Trimming shortened V by 5 bases and J by 4 bases, and 11 bases separated the two germline ends. The CDR3 sequence: CASRNYTADTQYF. The CDR3 coding sequence is TGCGCCAGCAGAAACTATACGGCAGATACGCAGTATTTT.

This clonotype has a count of ten or more. The V call is TRBV6-5, the J call TRBJ1-1, with TRBD1 matching over 7 bases. The CDR3 totals 14 residues. Losses at the gene ends were 2 bases for V and 9 bases for J; bases not matched to a gene: 9. Germline-derived CDR1 and CDR2 are MNHEY and SVGAGI. CDR3 in DNA: TGTGCCAGCAGTTACCCCGGGACAGAAATACAAGCTTTCTTT. It specifies CASSYPGTEIQAFF.

This clonotype was observed a few times. The rearrangement uses TRBV5-5 and TRBJ2-7; 9 nucleotides line up with TRBD1. The V gene end was trimmed by 0 bases and the J gene end by 5 bases; junction bases not matched to a gene: 6. There are 15 residues in the CDR3. In germline, CDR1 is SGHKS, CDR2 YYEKEE (reference sequence). The CDR3 DNA follows: TGTGCCAGCAGCTTGGCGGGACAGGGATGGGACGAGCAGTACTTC. Its translation is CASSLAGQGWDEQYF.

This clonotype has a handful of counts. CDR3 region: CATSRGVTETQYF. DNA for the CDR3: TGTGCCACCAGCAGAGGAGTCACAGAGACCCAGTACTTC. The rearrangement uses TRBV15 and TRBJ2-5, with D hard to call. CDR3 length equals 13 residues. CDR1 is LNHNV and CDR2 is YYDKDF in the germline V gene (reference sequence). Trimming took off 1 base at V and 4 bases at J, with 7 bases between the two ends.

This clonotype was detected only a few times. The chain recombines TRBV12-3 or TRBV12-4 with TRBJ2-4; 12 bases are a match to TRBD1. The V and J ends lost 5 bases and 5 bases, in that order; junction bases with no gene match: 7. The CDR3 has 16 amino acids. The CDR3 region has the DNA TGTGCCAGCAGTCGCCGGGACAGGGGGCGCGAAAACATTCAGTACTTC. Translation gives CASSRRDRGRENIQYF.